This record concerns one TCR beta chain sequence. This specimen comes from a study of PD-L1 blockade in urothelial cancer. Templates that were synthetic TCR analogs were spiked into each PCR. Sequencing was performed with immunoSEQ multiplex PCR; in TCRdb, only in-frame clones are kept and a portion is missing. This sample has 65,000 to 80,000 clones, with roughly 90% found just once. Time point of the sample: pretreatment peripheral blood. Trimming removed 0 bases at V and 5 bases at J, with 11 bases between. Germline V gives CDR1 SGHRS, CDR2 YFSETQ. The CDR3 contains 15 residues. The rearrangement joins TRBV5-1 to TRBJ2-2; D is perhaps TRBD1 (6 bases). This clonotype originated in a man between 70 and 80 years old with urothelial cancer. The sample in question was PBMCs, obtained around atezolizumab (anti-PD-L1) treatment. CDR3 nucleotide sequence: TGCGCCAGCAGCTTGGGACGAGGGGGTACCGGGGAGCTGTTTTTT. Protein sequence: CASSLGRGGTGELFF.